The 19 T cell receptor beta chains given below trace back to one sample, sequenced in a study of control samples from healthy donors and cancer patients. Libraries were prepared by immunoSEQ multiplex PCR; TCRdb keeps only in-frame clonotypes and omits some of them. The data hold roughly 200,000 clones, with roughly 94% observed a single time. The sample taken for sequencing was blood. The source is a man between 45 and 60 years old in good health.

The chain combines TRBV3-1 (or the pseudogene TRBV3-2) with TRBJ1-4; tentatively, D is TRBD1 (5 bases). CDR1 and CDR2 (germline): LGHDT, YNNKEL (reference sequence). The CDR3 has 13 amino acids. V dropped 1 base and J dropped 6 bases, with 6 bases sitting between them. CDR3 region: CASSQVGDEKLFF. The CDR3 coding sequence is TGTGCCAGCAGCCAAGTGGGGGATGAAAAACTGTTTTTT.

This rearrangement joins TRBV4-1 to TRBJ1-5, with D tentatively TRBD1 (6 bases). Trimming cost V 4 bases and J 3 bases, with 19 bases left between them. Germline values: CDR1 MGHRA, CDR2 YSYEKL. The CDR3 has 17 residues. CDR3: CASSPGNRVGDNQPQHF. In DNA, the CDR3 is TGCGCCAGCAGCCCCGGCAACAGGGTAGGAGACAATCAGCCCCAGCATTTT.

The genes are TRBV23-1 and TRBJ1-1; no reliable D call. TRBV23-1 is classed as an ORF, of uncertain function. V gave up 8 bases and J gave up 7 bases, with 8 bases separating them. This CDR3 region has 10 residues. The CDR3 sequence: CASPGIEAFF. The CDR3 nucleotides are TGCGCCAGCCCCGGGATTGAAGCTTTCTTT.

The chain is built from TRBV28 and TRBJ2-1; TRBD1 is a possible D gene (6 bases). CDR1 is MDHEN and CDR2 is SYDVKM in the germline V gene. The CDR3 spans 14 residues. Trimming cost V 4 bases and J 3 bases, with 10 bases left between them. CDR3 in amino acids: CASSSDRFYNEQFF. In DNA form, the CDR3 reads TGTGCCAGCAGTTCTGACAGGTTCTACAATGAGCAGTTCTTC.

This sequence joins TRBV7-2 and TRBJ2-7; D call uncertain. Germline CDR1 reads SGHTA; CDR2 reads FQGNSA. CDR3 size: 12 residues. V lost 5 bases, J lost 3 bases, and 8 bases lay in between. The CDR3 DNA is TGTGCCAGCAGCCCCGACGGCTACGAGCAGTACTTC. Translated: CASSPDGYEQYF.

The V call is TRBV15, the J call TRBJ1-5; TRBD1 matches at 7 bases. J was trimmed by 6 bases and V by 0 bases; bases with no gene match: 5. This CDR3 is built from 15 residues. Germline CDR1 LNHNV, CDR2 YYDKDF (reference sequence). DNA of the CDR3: TGTGCCACCAGCAGAGACCAGGGGGTCGGTCAGCCCCAGCATTTT. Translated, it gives CATSRDQGVGQPQHF.

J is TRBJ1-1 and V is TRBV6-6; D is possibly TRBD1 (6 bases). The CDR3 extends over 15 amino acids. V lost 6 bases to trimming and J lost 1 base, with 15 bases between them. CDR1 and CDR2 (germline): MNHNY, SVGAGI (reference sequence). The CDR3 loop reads CASRFHTGQNTEAFF. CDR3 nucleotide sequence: TGTGCCAGCAGATTCCATACGGGACAGAACACTGAAGCTTTCTTT.

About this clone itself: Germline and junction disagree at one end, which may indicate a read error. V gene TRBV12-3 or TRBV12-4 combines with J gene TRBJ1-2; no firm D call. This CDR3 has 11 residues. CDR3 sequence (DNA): TGTGCCAGCAGATCGCCAGAGGGTAAGGCCTTC. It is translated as CASRSPEGKAF.

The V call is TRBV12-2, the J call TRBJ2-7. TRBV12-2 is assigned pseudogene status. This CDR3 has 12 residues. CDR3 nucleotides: TGTGCAAGTCCCCTCCCTATCGAGGGGACCCCGGTC. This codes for CASPLPIEGTPV.

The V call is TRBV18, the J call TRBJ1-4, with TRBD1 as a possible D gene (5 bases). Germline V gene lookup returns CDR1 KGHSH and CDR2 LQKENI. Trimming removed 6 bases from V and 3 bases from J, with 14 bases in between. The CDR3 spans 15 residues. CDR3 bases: TGTGCCAGCTCGCCAACCGGGGGTGCTAATGAAAAACTGTTTTTT. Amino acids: CASSPTGGANEKLFF. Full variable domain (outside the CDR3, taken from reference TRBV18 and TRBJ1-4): NAGVMQNPRHLVRRRGQEARLRCSPMKGHSHVYWYRQLPEEGLKFMVYLQKENIIDESGMPKERFSAEFPKEGPSILRIQQVVRGDSAAYFCASSPTGGANEKLFFGSGTQLSVL.

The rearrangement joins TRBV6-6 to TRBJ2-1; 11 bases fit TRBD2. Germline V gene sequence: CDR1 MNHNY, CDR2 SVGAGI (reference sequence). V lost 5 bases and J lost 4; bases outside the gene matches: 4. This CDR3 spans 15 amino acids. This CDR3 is CASSQGLAVYNEQFF. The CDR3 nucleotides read TGTGCCAGCAGTCAGGGACTAGCGGTTTACAATGAGCAGTTCTTC.

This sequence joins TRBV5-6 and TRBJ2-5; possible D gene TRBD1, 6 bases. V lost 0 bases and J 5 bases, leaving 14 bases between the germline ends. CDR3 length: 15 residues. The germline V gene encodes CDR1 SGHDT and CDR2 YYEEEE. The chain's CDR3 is CASSLDALTGETQYF. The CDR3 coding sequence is TGTGCCAGCAGCTTGGACGCCCTAACAGGGGAGACCCAGTACTTC.

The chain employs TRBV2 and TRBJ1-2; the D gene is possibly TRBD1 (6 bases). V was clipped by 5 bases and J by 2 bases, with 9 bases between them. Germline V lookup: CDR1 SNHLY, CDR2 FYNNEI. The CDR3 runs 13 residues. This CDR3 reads CASSSQGNYGYTF. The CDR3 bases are TGTGCCAGCAGTTCCCAGGGGAACTATGGCTACACCTTC. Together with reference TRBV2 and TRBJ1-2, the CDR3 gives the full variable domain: EPEVTQTPSHQVTQMGQEVILRCVPISNHLYFYWYRQILGQKVEFLVSFYNNEISEKSEIFDDQFSVERPDGSNFTLKIRSTKLEDSAMYFCASSSQGNYGYTFGSGTRLTVV.

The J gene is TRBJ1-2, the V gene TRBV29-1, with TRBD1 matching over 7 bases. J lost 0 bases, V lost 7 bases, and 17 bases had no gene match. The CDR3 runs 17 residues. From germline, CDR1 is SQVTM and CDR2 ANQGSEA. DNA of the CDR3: TGCAGCGCTGGGAGGGGGCCCCTCTCACATTCTAACTATGGCTACACCTTC. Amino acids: CSAGRGPLSHSNYGYTF.

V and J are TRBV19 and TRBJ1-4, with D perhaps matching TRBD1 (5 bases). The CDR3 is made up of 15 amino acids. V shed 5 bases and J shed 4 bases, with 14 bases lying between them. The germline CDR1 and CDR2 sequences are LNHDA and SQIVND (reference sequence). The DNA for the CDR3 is TGTGCCAGTAGTCCGGGGGAGAGCTATAATGAAAAACTGTTTTTT. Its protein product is CASSPGESYNEKLFF.

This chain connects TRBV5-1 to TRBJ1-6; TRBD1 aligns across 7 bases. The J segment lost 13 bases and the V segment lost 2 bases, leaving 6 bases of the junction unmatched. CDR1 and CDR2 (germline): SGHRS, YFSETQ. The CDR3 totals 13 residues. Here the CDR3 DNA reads TGCGCCAGCAGCTTTGGACAGGATAATCCCCTCCACTTT. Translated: CASSFGQDNPLHF. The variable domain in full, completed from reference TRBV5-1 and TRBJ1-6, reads KAGVTQTPRYLIKTRGQQVTLSCSPISGHRSVSWYQQTPGQGLQFLFEYFSETQRNKGNFPGRFSGRQFSNSRSEMNVSTLELGDSALYLCASSFGQDNPLHFGNGTRLTVT.

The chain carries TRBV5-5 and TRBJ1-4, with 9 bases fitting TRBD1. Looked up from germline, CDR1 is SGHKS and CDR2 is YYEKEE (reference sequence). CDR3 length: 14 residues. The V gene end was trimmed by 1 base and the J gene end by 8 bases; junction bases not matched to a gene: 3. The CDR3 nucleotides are TGTGCCAGCAGCTTGCAGGGACAGGGCGAAAAACTGTTTTTT. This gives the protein CASSLQGQGEKLFF. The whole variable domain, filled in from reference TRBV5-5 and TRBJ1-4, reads DAGVTQSPTHLIKTRGQQVTLRCSPISGHKSVSWYQQVLGQGPQFIFQYYEKEERGRGNFPDRFSARQFPNYSSELNVNALLLGDSALYLCASSLQGQGEKLFFGSGTQLSVL.

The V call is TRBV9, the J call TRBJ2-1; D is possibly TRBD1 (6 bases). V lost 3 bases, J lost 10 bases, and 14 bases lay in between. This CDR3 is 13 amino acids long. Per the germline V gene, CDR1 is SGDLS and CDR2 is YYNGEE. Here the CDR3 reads CASSARDTREQFF. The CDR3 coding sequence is TGTGCCAGCAGCGCAAGGGACACTAGGGAGCAGTTCTTC. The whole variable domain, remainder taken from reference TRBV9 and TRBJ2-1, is DSGVTQTPKHLITATGQRVTLRCSPRSGDLSVYWYQQSLDQGLQFLIQYYNGEERAKGNILERFSAQQFPDLHSELNLSSLELGDSALYFCASSARDTREQFFGPGTRLTVL.

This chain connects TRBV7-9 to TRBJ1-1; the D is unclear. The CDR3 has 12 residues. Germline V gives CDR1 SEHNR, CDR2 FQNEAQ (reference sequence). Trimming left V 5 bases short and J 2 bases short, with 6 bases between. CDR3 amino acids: CASSPLNTEAFF. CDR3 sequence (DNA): TGTGCCAGCAGCCCCCTCAACACTGAAGCTTTCTTT. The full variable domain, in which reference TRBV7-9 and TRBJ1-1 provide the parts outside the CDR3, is DTGVSQNPRHKITKRGQNVTFRCDPISEHNRLYWYRQTLGQGPEFLTYFQNEAQLEKSRLLSDRFSAERPKGSFSTLEIQRTEQGDSAMYLCASSPLNTEAFFGQGTRLTVV.